The rows below give T cell receptor beta chains drawn from one sample of a study of neurological immune-mediated disorders. TCRdb analysed the 5' RACE reads with MiXCR anew, one entry per CDR3 protein. The sample has tens of thousands of distinct CDR3 sequences; 13% to 15% are singletons. Sequencing was performed on PBMCs. These receptors were obtained from a woman aged 45 to 65 with HTLV-1-associated myelopathy (HAM/TSP). The CDR3 runs from the conserved cysteine through the conserved F or W. Fields, in order: clone size, V gene, D gene, J gene, CDR3 length, CDR3 DNA, CDR3 protein. D genes are given only for firm matches. Rows may omit the clone size; those that give it use once, few, many or a size class.

size: many
V: TRBV18
D: NA
J: TRBJ2-3
length: 16
DNA: TGTGCCAGCTCACCACCGGGAGCGGGCCCCACAGATACGCAGTATTTT
CDR3: CASSPPGAGPTDTQYF

size: many
V: TRBV19
D: NA
J: TRBJ1-1
length: 13
DNA: TGTGCCAGTAGTATACAGGCGGACACTGAAGCTTTCTTT
CDR3: CASSIQADTEAFF

size: many
V: TRBV25-1
D: NA
J: TRBJ2-5
length: 16
DNA: TGTGCCAGCAGTGAATCTGGGACTTCGGTTCAAGAGACCCAGTACTTC
CDR3: CASSESGTSVQETQYF

size: NA
V: TRBV28
D: NA
J: TRBJ1-1
length: 14
DNA: TGTGCCAGCAGTGCGGGTGGGACTTTGATTGAAGCTTTCTTT
CDR3: CASSAGGTLIEAFF

size: many
V: TRBV12-3/TRBV12-4
D: NA
J: TRBJ2-7
length: 15
DNA: TGTGCCAGCAGTCCTGACCCAGACAGCCGCTACGAGCAGTACTTC
CDR3: CASSPDPDSRYEQYF

size: few
V: TRBV12-3/TRBV12-4
D: TRBD1
J: TRBJ1-5
length: 15
DNA: TGTGCCAGCAGTTTCGGGACAGTGATCAATCAGCCCCAGCATTTT
CDR3: CASSFGTVINQPQHF

size: many
V: TRBV5-1
D: TRBD2
J: TRBJ2-5
length: 14
DNA: TGCGCCAGCAGCTCCGGACTAGCGGACGAGACCCAGTACTTC
CDR3: CASSSGLADETQYF

size: many
V: TRBV20-1
D: TRBD1
J: TRBJ1-5
length: 16
DNA: TGCAGTGCTAGAAGTGTTGCAGGGGGTGGCAATCAGCCCCAGCATTTT
CDR3: CSARSVAGGGNQPQHF

size: NA
V: TRBV5-1
D: NA
J: TRBJ1-1
length: 14
DNA: TGCGCCAGCAGTTCTCGGGACACCTACACTGAAGCTTTCTTT
CDR3: CASSSRDTYTEAFF

size: many
V: TRBV12-3/TRBV12-4
D: NA
J: TRBJ2-3
length: 17
DNA: TGTGCCAGCAGTTTTTCCGGACAGCCCCCCTGGACAGATACGCAGTATTTT
CDR3: CASSFSGQPPWTDTQYF

size: few
V: TRBV18
D: NA
J: TRBJ1-3
length: 17
DNA: TGTGCCAGCTCACCCGCGACAGGAGTAATGACTGGAAACACCATATATTTT
CDR3: CASSPATGVMTGNTIYF

size: many
V: TRBV2
D: NA
J: TRBJ2-1
length: 14
DNA: TGTGCCAGCTCTCCCCAGGGGAATTTGGATGAGCAGTTCTTC
CDR3: CASSPQGNLDEQFF

size: many
V: TRBV15
D: TRBD1
J: TRBJ1-4
length: 16
DNA: TGTGCCACCAGCAGAGATCCGGGGACAGTGAGTGAAAAACTGTTTTTT
CDR3: CATSRDPGTVSEKLFF

size: many
V: TRBV12-3/TRBV12-4
D: NA
J: TRBJ2-6
length: 19
DNA: TGTGCCAGCAGTTTAGCGCGTGGGACAAGCCCCTCTGGGGCCAACGTCCTGACTTTC
CDR3: CASSLARGTSPSGANVLTF

size: many
V: TRBV7-2
D: TRBD1
J: TRBJ1-5
length: 15
DNA: TGTGCCAGCAGCCCCGGCGTCAGGGGGCTCCAGCCCCAGCATTTT
CDR3: CASSPGVRGLQPQHF

size: NA
V: TRBV25-1
D: TRBD2
J: TRBJ2-4
length: 13
DNA: TGTGCCAGCAGTGGCCAGCGGGGGGGCATTCAGTACTTC
CDR3: CASSGQRGGIQYF

size: many
V: TRBV3-1
D: NA
J: TRBJ2-1
length: 15
DNA: TGTGCCAGCAGCCAAGGGGGGGCCCGAAACAATGAGCAGTTCTTC
CDR3: CASSQGGARNNEQFF

size: many
V: TRBV5-1
D: NA
J: TRBJ2-1
length: 14
DNA: TGCGCCAGCAGGGATAGGGTTTCCTACAATGAGCAGTTCTTC
CDR3: CASRDRVSYNEQFF

size: many
V: TRBV7-9
D: NA
J: TRBJ1-2
length: 15
DNA: TGTGCCAGCAGCTTAGGCGAAAGAGTTTACTATGGCTACACCTTC
CDR3: CASSLGERVYYGYTF

size: many
V: TRBV20-1
D: NA
J: TRBJ2-5
length: 13
DNA: TGCAGTGCTAGAGATCAGGGCTGGGAGACCCAGTACTTC
CDR3: CSARDQGWETQYF

size: many
V: TRBV6-2/TRBV6-3
D: NA
J: TRBJ1-6
length: 13
DNA: TGTGCCAGCAGTTCGACAGGCAATTCACCCCTCCACTTT
CDR3: CASSSTGNSPLHF

size: many
V: TRBV20-1
D: TRBD1
J: TRBJ2-5
length: 16
DNA: TGCAGTGCTAGAGCAGGAAACAGGGGGTGGGAAGAGACCCAGTACTTC
CDR3: CSARAGNRGWEETQYF

size: many
V: TRBV6-2/TRBV6-3
D: NA
J: TRBJ1-1
length: 13
DNA: TGTGCCAGCAGTCCCACAGTGAACACTGAAGCTTTCTTT
CDR3: CASSPTVNTEAFF

size: NA
V: TRBV29-1
D: NA
J: TRBJ2-1
length: 13
DNA: TGCAGCGCCCCACCCGTCGGCTACAATGAGCAGTTCTTC
CDR3: CSAPPVGYNEQFF

size: many
V: TRBV12-3/TRBV12-4
D: NA
J: TRBJ1-1
length: 12
DNA: TGTGCCAGCACCGTAGGGGACACTGAAGCTTTCTTT
CDR3: CASTVGDTEAFF

size: many
V: TRBV5-1
D: TRBD2
J: TRBJ2-3
length: 16
DNA: TGCGCCAGCAGCTTCGGGACTAGCGGGGGAGCAGATACGCAGTATTTT
CDR3: CASSFGTSGGADTQYF

size: many
V: TRBV2
D: NA
J: TRBJ1-2
length: 16
DNA: TGTGCCGCTCTAAGAAGGGGAGGGTCCAGCAACTATGGCTACACCTTC
CDR3: CAALRRGGSSNYGYTF

size: many
V: TRBV20-1
D: NA
J: TRBJ2-5
length: 11
DNA: TGCAGTGCAAGACAGGTAGAGACCCAGTACTTC
CDR3: CSARQVETQYF

size: NA
V: TRBV6-1
D: NA
J: TRBJ2-1
length: 12
DNA: TGTGCCAGCAGTGCCGGACTCAGCAATCAGTTCTTC
CDR3: CASSAGLSNQFF

size: many
V: TRBV9
D: TRBD1
J: TRBJ1-6
length: 15
DNA: TGTGCCAGCAGCGAGGGGGGGACAGGGATGGGTCCCCTCCACTTT
CDR3: CASSEGGTGMGPLHF

size: many
V: TRBV4-3
D: NA
J: TRBJ1-1
length: 15
DNA: TGCGCCAGCAGCCAAGACAGCGGGGGAAGGACTGAAGCTTTCTTT
CDR3: CASSQDSGGRTEAFF

size: many
V: TRBV5-1
D: TRBD1
J: TRBJ1-2
length: 14
DNA: TGCGCCAGCAGCTTGGACAGGGGATCCGGTGGCTACACCTTC
CDR3: CASSLDRGSGGYTF